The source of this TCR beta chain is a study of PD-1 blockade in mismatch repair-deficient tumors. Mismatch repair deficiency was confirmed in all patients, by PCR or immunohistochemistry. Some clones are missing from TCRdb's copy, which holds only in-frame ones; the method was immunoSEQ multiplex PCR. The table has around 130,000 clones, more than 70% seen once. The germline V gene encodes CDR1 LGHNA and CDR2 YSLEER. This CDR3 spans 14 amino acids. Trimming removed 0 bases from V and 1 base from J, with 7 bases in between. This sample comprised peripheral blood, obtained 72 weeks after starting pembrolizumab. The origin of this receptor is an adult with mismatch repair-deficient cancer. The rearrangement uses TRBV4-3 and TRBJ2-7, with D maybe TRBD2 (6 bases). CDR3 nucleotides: TGCGCCAGCAGCCAAGAGGAGGGGTCCTACGAGCAGTACTTC. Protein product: CASSQEEGSYEQYF.